This is a list of T cell receptor beta chains from one sample in a study of identical twins. Via MiXCR, TCRdb re-called the 5' RACE reads, giving one row per CDR3 protein. The table includes around 490,000 distinct CDR3 sequences, around 20% detected once. This sample was also put to use in a study of yellow fever vaccine responses in identical twins.

Sequenced: CD4+ T cells sorted from blood. Receptors originate from a woman between 18 and 30 years old in good health. CDR3s include the opening cysteine and the closing phenylalanine or tryptophan. Fields, in order: J gene, V gene, CDR3 protein.

J gene: TRBJ2-3; V gene: TRBV7-9; CDR3 protein: CANPPGSSTDTQYF
J gene: TRBJ2-3; V gene: TRBV6-5; CDR3 protein: CASSYSPGTDTQYF
J gene: TRBJ2-1; V gene: TRBV14; CDR3 protein: CASSQGRGTGYYNEQFF
J gene: TRBJ1-2; V gene: TRBV15; CDR3 protein: CATSRDALDRGYYGYTF
J gene: TRBJ2-1; V gene: TRBV12-3/TRBV12-4; CDR3 protein: CASSPTGGIGNEQFF
J gene: TRBJ1-1; V gene: TRBV5-1; CDR3 protein: CASSLVAQRNTEAFF
J gene: TRBJ2-7; V gene: TRBV7-9; CDR3 protein: CASSAIGTFEQYF
J gene: TRBJ1-4; V gene: TRBV12-3/TRBV12-4; CDR3 protein: CASTAATNEKLFF
J gene: TRBJ1-5; V gene: TRBV7-2; CDR3 protein: CASSPRTGSNNQPQHF
J gene: TRBJ2-3; V gene: TRBV12-3/TRBV12-4; CDR3 protein: CASSPFFGEGSTDTQYF
J gene: TRBJ2-1; V gene: TRBV20-1; CDR3 protein: CSASILAGGNNEQFF
J gene: TRBJ1-6; V gene: TRBV20-1; CDR3 protein: CSARRANSPLHF
J gene: TRBJ2-1; V gene: TRBV15; CDR3 protein: CATRIVGTPQFF
J gene: TRBJ2-1; V gene: TRBV4-2; CDR3 protein: CASSQDRTSPDHLSYNEQFF
J gene: TRBJ2-7; V gene: TRBV20-1; CDR3 protein: CSARVAGRSYEQYF
J gene: TRBJ2-7; V gene: TRBV29-1; CDR3 protein: CSVEGTKRYEQYF
J gene: TRBJ2-5; V gene: TRBV7-3; CDR3 protein: CASSLYGLAGGQETQYF
J gene: TRBJ2-3; V gene: TRBV5-1; CDR3 protein: CASSFNKGVGDTQYF
J gene: TRBJ2-2; V gene: TRBV28; CDR3 protein: CALSRGTGELFF
J gene: TRBJ2-1; V gene: TRBV15; CDR3 protein: CATSRDILGRLAGIHEQFF
J gene: TRBJ2-6; V gene: TRBV11-1; CDR3 protein: CASSLPGQGTPGANVLTF